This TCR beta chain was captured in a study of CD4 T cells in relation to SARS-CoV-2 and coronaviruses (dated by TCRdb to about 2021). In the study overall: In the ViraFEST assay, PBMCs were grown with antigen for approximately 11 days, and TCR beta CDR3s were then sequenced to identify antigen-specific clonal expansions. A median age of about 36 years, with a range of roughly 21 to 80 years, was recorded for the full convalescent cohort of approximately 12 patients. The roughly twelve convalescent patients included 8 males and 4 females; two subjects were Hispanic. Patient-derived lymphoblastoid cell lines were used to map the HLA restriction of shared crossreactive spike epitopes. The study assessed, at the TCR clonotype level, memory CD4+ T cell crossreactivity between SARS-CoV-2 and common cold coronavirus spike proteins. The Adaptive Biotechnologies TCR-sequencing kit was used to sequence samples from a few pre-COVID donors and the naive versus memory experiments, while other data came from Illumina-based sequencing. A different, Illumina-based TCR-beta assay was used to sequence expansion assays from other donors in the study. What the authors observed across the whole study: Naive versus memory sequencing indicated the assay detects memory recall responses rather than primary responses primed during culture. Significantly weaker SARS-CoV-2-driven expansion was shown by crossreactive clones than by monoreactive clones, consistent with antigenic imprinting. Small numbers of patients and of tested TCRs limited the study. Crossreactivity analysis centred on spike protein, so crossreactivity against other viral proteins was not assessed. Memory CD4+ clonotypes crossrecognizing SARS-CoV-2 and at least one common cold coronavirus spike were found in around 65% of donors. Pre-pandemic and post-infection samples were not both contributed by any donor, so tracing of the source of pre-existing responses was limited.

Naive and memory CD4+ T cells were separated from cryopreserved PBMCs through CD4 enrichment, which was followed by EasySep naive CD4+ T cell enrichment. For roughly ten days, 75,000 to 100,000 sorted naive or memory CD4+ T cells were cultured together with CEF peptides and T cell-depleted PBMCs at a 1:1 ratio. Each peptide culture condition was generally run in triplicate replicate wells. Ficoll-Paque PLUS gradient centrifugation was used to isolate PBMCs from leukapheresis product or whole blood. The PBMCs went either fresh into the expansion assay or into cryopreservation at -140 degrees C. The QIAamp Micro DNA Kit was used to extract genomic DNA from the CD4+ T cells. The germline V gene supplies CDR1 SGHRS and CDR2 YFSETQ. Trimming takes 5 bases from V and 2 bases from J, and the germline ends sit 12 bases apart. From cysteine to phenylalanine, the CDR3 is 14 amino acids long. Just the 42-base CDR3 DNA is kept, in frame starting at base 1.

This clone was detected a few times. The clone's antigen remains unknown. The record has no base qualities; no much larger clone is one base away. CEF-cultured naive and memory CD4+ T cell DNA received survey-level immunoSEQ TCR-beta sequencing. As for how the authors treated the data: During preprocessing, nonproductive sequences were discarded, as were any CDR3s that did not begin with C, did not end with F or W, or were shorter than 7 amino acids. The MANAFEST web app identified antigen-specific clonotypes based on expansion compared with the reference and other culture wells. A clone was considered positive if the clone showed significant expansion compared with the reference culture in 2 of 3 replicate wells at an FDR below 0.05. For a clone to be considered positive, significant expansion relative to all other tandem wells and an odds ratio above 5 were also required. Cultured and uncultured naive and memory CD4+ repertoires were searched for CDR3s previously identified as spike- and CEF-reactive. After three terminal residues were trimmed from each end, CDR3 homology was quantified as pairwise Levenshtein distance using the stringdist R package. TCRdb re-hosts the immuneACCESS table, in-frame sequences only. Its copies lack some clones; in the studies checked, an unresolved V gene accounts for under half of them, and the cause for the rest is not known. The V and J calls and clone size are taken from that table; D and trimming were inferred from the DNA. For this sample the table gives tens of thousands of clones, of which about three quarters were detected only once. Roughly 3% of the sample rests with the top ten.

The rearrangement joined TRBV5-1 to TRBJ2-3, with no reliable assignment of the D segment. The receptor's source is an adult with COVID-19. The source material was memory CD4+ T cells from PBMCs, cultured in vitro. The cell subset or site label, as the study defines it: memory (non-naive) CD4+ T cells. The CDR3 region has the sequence CASRREGTTDTQYF. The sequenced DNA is TGCGCCAGCAGACGTGAAGGAACCACAGATACGCAGTATTTT.